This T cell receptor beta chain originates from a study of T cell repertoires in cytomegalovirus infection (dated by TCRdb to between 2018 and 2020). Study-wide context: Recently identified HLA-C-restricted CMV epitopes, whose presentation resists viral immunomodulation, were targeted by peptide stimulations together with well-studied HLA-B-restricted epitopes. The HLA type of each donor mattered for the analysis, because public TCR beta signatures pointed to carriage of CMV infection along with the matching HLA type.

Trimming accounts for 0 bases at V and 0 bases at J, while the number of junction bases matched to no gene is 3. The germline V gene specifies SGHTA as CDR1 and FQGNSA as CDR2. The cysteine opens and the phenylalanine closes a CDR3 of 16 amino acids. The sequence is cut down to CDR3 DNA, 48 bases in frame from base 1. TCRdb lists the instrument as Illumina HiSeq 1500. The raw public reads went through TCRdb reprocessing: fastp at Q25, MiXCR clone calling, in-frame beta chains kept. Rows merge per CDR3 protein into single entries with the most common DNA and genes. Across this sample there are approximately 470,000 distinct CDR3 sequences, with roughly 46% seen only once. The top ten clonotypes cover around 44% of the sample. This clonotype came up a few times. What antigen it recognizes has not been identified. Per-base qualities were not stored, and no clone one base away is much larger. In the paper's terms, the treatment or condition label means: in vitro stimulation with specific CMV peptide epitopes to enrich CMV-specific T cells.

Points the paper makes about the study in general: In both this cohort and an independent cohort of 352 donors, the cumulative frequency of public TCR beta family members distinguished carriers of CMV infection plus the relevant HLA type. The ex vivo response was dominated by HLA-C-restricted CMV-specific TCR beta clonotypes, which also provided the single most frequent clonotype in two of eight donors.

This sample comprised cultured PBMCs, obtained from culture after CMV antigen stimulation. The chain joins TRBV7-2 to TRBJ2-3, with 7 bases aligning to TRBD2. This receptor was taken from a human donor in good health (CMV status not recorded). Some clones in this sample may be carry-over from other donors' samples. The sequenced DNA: TGTGCCAGCAGCTTAGCCGGGACTACCAGCACAGATACGCAGTATTTT. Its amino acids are CASSLAGTTSTDTQYF.